The TCR beta chain under discussion was sequenced for a study of blood T cell repertoires in COVID-19. Study as a whole: Sources were T cells, B-cell-depleted T cells, or PBMCs; the material itself was cDNA or gDNA.

Only in-frame clones appear in the TCRdb table, and some are missing; sequencing was by immunoSEQ multiplex PCR. This repertoire shows 250,000 to 300,000 clones, around 90% found once; its top ten account for 0.95% to 1.2%. The germline V and J ends were trimmed by 1 base and 0 bases, with 9 bases remaining between them. The germline V gene has CDR1 SGHDN and CDR2 FVKESK. The CDR3 extends over 15 amino acids. The receptor was derived from a young woman who had recovered from COVID-19. The chain combines TRBV14 with TRBJ2-5; D unclear. The sequencing sample was made of PBMCs or T cells enriched from blood (not recorded which). CDR3 nucleotide sequence: TGTGCCAGCAGCCAAGGTCAAGAGTACCAAGAGACCCAGTACTTC. It is translated as CASSQGQEYQETQYF.